Listed here are 20 T cell receptor beta chains from one sample, sequenced in a study of blood T cell repertoires in COVID-19. Sequenced by immunoSEQ multiplex PCR; TCRdb stores in-frame clones only, minus some. The sample lists hundreds of thousands of clones; 90% were seen once. The material sequenced was PBMCs or T cells enriched from blood (not recorded which). The source is a man younger than 45 who had been exposed to COVID-19.

The chain has TRBV5-6 and TRBJ1-4, with D unclear. Germline V gene lookup returns CDR1 SGHDT and CDR2 YYEEEE. V dropped 3 bases and J dropped 7 bases, with 22 bases sitting between them. The CDR3 runs 17 residues. CDR3 in amino acids: CASSSLTSGVTVEKLFF. CDR3 in DNA: TGTGCCAGCAGCTCCCTTACTTCGGGAGTGACGGTTGAAAAACTGTTTTTT.

The chain joins TRBV27 to TRBJ2-2, with 11 bases matching TRBD2. The CDR3 sequence is 16 residues long. After removal of 8 bases from V and 2 bases from J, the junction contained 7 bases not matched to a gene. Looked up from germline, CDR1 is MNHEY and CDR2 is SMNVEV (reference sequence). CDR3 DNA: TGTGCCAGCTTAACCCGACTAGCGGGAAACACCGGGGAGCTGTTTTTT. As protein: CASLTRLAGNTGELFF.

The rearrangement links TRBV5-1 to TRBJ2-2; D may be TRBD1 (5 bases). The germline V gene encodes CDR1 SGHRS and CDR2 YFSETQ. The CDR3 has 13 residues. The V end was cut by 7 bases, the J end by 0 bases, with 7 bases between. CDR3 sequence reads: CASQGTNTGELFF. The CDR3 DNA follows: TGCGCCAGCCAGGGAACGAACACCGGGGAGCTGTTTTTT.

The chain uses TRBV6-5 and TRBJ1-5; D gene unclear. Per the germline V gene, CDR1 is MNHEY and CDR2 is SVGAGI. The CDR3 is made up of 12 amino acids. The ends were cut back, 8 bases at V and 6 bases at J, with 11 bases in the middle. CDR3: CASQRLGQPQHF. The CDR3 region has the DNA TGTGCCAGCCAGAGGTTAGGTCAGCCCCAGCATTTT.

A single count supports this clone. V is TRBV9 and J is TRBJ2-2, with D unclear. Per germline, CDR1 SGDLS and CDR2 YYNGEE. This CDR3 is built from 15 residues. With 0 bases removed from V and 6 bases from J, the gap between germline ends came to 12 bases. CDR3 sequence: CASSVGELRSGELFF. The CDR3 coding sequence is TGTGCCAGCAGCGTAGGCGAACTACGATCCGGGGAGCTGTTTTTT.

CDR3 in DNA: TGTGCCAGCAGCTTAACCCTTCGGGGGACTGAAGCTTTCTTT. Translation gives CASSLTLRGTEAFF. This chain joins TRBV7-2 and TRBJ1-1, with D perhaps matching TRBD1 (5 bases). The CDR3 totals 14 residues. Germline lookup yields CDR1 SGHTA and CDR2 FQGNSA. V shed 2 bases and J shed 5 bases, with 12 bases lying between them. Combining the CDR3 with reference TRBV7-2 and TRBJ1-1 gives the whole variable domain GAGVSQSPSNKVTEKGKDVELRCDPISGHTALYWYRQSLGQGLEFLIYFQGNSAPDKSGLPSDRFSAERTGGSVSTLTIQRTQQEDSAVYLCASSLTLRGTEAFFGQGTRLTVV.

This chain joins TRBV3-1 (or the pseudogene TRBV3-2) and TRBJ2-7; TRBD1 might be the D (6 bases). This CDR3 has 20 residues. Germline V gives CDR1 LGHDT, CDR2 YNNKEL (reference sequence). V lost 4 bases and J lost 0, with 28 bases in between. CDR3: CASSPDRDHYRDVGSYEQYF. Written as DNA, the CDR3 is TGTGCCAGCAGCCCAGACCGAGACCACTACAGGGATGTGGGCTCCTACGAGCAGTACTTC.

This clone has more than one count but fewer than ten. CDR3 sequence: CASRQGIRSNEQFF. DNA for the CDR3: TGTGCCAGTAGACAGGGTATTCGCTCCAATGAGCAGTTCTTC. The V call is TRBV19, the J call TRBJ2-1; D is perhaps TRBD1 (6 bases). The CDR3 totals 14 residues. V lost 6 bases, J lost 6 bases, and 15 bases lay in between. Germline V gives CDR1 LNHDA, CDR2 SQIVND (reference sequence).

This sequence joins TRBV7-9 and TRBJ1-2; D ambiguous. The CDR3 length is 16 residues. Germline loops: CDR1 SEHNR, CDR2 FQNEAQ (reference sequence). V lost 0 bases, J lost 5 bases, and 16 bases lay in between. CDR3 nucleotides: TGTGCCAGCAGCTTAGCGCACGCTGAGGGATTATATGGCTACACCTTC. Protein: CASSLAHAEGLYGYTF.

The chain is built from TRBV2 and TRBJ2-2; D possibly corresponds to TRBD1 (6 bases). Germline V CDR1 and CDR2: SNHLY, FYNNEI. The germline V and J ends were trimmed by 7 bases and 2 bases, with 14 bases remaining between them. This CDR3 contains 15 residues. CDR3 sequence (DNA): TGTGCCAGCAACAGGGTGGGGGACAACACCGGGGAGCTGTTTTTT. It encodes CASNRVGDNTGELFF.

The chain carries TRBV2 and TRBJ1-4, with 8 bases lining up with TRBD1. Germline V gene lookup returns CDR1 SNHLY and CDR2 FYNNEI. Trimming took 3 bases from V and 7 from J; bases not matched to a gene: 4. The length of the CDR3 is 14 residues. The CDR3 spells CASSETGVAEKLFF. The CDR3 bases are TGTGCCAGCAGTGAGACAGGGGTCGCTGAAAAACTGTTTTTT.

The chain carries TRBV5-1 and TRBJ1-2; D gene uncertain. Trimming stripped 4 bases from V and 4 bases from J, with 14 bases between. This CDR3 has 14 residues. CDR1 is SGHRS and CDR2 is YFSETQ in the germline V gene. CDR3 protein: CASSPPGVTYGYTF. The CDR3 nucleotides are TGCGCCAGCAGCCCCCCCGGGGTAACCTATGGCTACACCTTC.

The rearrangement uses TRBV30 and TRBJ1-5, with D hard to call. The CDR3 sequence is 14 residues long. Germline CDR1 and CDR2: GTSNPN and SVGIG (reference sequence). Trimming took 5 bases from V and 0 from J, leaving 11 bases between them. In DNA form, the CDR3 reads TGTGCCTGGGGCGGAGATTATAGCAATCAGCCCCAGCATTTT. Translated, it gives CAWGGDYSNQPQHF. Full variable domain (rest looked up from reference TRBV30 and TRBJ1-5): SQTIHQWPATLVQPVGSPLSLECTVEGTSNPNLYWYRQAAGRGLQLLFYSVGIGQISSEVPQNLSASRPQDRQFILSSKKLLLSDSGFYLCAWGGDYSNQPQHFGDGTRLSIL.

The chain joins TRBV4-1 to TRBJ2-1, with 16 positions matching TRBD2. This CDR3 is 19 amino acids long. Germline V gene sequence: CDR1 MGHRA, CDR2 YSYEKL. J was trimmed by 7 bases and V by 3 bases; bases with no gene match: 12. The CDR3 DNA is TGCGCCAGCAGCCATCCGGGACTAGCGGGGGGGCCTGGGAGAAATGAGCAGTTCTTC. Translation: CASSHPGLAGGPGRNEQFF.

The CDR3 here is CAISAGQGASGELFF. DNA of the CDR3: TGTGCCATCAGTGCCGGACAGGGGGCGTCGGGGGAGCTGTTTTTT. The V and J genes are TRBV10-3 and TRBJ2-2; TRBD1 matches 11 bases. The CDR3 is 15 amino acids. V was pared by 4 bases and J by 8 bases, with 6 bases of the junction left unmatched. Germline loops: CDR1 ENHRY, CDR2 SYGVKD.

The V gene is TRBV5-4, the J gene TRBJ2-1; 12 bases line up with TRBD2. V gave up 0 bases and J gave up 8 bases; unmatched junction bases: 0. The germline V gene has CDR1 SGHNT and CDR2 YYREEE (reference sequence). The CDR3 loop spans 14 amino acids. The CDR3 DNA reads TGTGCCAGCAGCTTGGGGACTAGCGGGGATGAGCAGTTCTTC. It translates to CASSLGTSGDEQFF. The complete variable domain, with remaining parts taken from reference TRBV5-4 and TRBJ2-1, reads ETGVTQSPTHLIKTRGQQVTLRCSSQSGHNTVSWYQQALGQGPQFIFQYYREEENGRGNFPPRFSGLQFPNYSSELNVNALELDDSALYLCASSLGTSGDEQFFGPGTRLTVL.

The rearrangement joins TRBV5-6 to TRBJ1-6; 10 positions match TRBD1. This CDR3 is 15 amino acids long. Germline V gene lookup returns CDR1 SGHDT and CDR2 YYEEEE. V dropped 0 bases and J dropped 9; count of bases not matched to a gene: 3. The chain's CDR3 is CASSLDGTGASPLHF. For the CDR3, the DNA is TGTGCCAGCAGCTTGGATGGGACAGGGGCTTCACCCCTCCACTTT. Looking up the rest from reference TRBV5-6 and TRBJ1-6 gives the full variable domain: DAGVTQSPTHLIKTRGQQVTLRCSPKSGHDTVSWYQQALGQGPQFIFQYYEEEERQRGNFPDRFSGHQFPNYSSELNVNALLLGDSALYLCASSLDGTGASPLHFGNGTRLTVT.

The rearrangement joins TRBV6-2 or TRBV6-3 to TRBJ1-1, with D tentatively TRBD1 (5 bases). The V gene lost 5 bases and the J gene lost 4 bases, with 17 bases spanning the gap. CDR3 length: 15 amino acids. Germline V gene lookup returns CDR1 MNHEY and CDR2 SVGEGT. DNA of the CDR3: TGTGCCAGCAGTCCGCTCAGGGATTTGGGCACTGAAGCTTTCTTT. Translating gives CASSPLRDLGTEAFF.

The CDR3 region has the DNA TGTGCCAGCAGCTTCCCAGGGGGCTTGGGACAAGAGACCCAGTACTTC. Protein: CASSFPGGLGQETQYF. The chain has TRBV5-6 and TRBJ2-5; 8 nucleotides match TRBD1. The CDR3 runs to 16 residues. J was trimmed by 2 bases and V by 2 bases; bases with no gene match: 8. Germline V gene sequence: CDR1 SGHDT, CDR2 YYEEEE.

V gene TRBV5-1 combines with J gene TRBJ2-7, with a tentative D call TRBD1 (6 bases). Trimming shortened V by 3 bases and J by 0 bases, and 10 bases separated the two germline ends. Germline V gene lookup returns CDR1 SGHRS and CDR2 YFSETQ. The CDR3 has 14 residues. The CDR3 loop reads CASSSDSLSYEQYF. CDR3 coding DNA: TGCGCCAGCAGCTCGGACAGTCTCTCCTACGAGCAGTACTTC. The whole variable domain, filled in from reference TRBV5-1 and TRBJ2-7, reads KAGVTQTPRYLIKTRGQQVTLSCSPISGHRSVSWYQQTPGQGLQFLFEYFSETQRNKGNFPGRFSGRQFSNSRSEMNVSTLELGDSALYLCASSSDSLSYEQYFGPGTRLTVT.